This T cell receptor (beta chain) was sequenced in a study of shared clonotypes between healthy human individuals. The wider study: Each donor's CD8 memory used one plate, CD8 naive two, each CD4 subset three. Whole-study results and caveats: Across a few donors, naive CD4 shared around 5.3%, naive CD8 around 4%, memory CD4 roughly 2.4%, memory CD8 0.4%.

CDR1 and CDR2 (germline): SGHDT, YYEEEE. The V end lost 7 bases, the J end lost 0 bases, and 10 bases lay between the germline ends. CDR3 length: 13 amino acids. Of note for this clone: The antigen is unknown.

Each donor was a Caucasian adult residing in Nashville, Tennessee. An assay was performed, and its level was deep. Clones were read by immunoSEQ multiplex PCR, and TCRdb kept only the in-frame ones, dropping some. The profile shows about 960,000 clones, around 80% of them singletons. The sample was memory CD4+ T cells sorted from blood. Indicated subset: CD45RA-negative fraction. The sequence was collected from a man younger than 35 in good health. The chain links TRBV5-6 to TRBJ1-2; D not certain. CDR3 DNA sequence: TGTGCCAGCGCATATCAGGCTAACTATGGCTACACCTTC. This gives the protein CASAYQANYGYTF.